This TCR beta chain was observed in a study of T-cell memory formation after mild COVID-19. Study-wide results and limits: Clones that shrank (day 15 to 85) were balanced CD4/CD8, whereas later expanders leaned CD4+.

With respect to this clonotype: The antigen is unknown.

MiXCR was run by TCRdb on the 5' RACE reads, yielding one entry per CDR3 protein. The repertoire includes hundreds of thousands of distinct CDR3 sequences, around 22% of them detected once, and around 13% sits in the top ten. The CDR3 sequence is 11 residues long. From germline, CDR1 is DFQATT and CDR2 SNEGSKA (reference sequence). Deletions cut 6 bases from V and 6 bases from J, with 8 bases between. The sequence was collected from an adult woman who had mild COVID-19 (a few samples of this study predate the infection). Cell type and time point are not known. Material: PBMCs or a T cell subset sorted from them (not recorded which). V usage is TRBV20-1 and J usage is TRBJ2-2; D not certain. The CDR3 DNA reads TGCAGTGCACCCGCAGCCGGGGAGCTGTTTTTT. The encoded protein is CSAPAAGELFF.